A single sample is the source of the 19 T cell receptor beta chains below, sequenced in a study of lymphopenia after photon versus proton radiotherapy. The protocol was immunoSEQ multiplex PCR, while the TCRdb copy is restricted to in-frame clones and leaves out a portion. The sample gives about 34,000 clones, 84% of which show up once; 13% to 15% is in the top ten. Material: peripheral blood, obtained from a patient treated with proton-based radiotherapy. These receptors were taken from a woman in her sixties or seventies with pancreatic cancer.

The rearrangement uses TRBV28 and TRBJ2-7, with TRBD1 identical over 9 bases. V gave up 7 bases and J gave up 0 bases; unmatched junction bases: 16. Germline CDR1 and CDR2: MDHEN and SYDVKM. The CDR3 loop spans 18 amino acids. In DNA, the CDR3 is TGTGCCAGCACCCACGACCGGGACAGGGTCCTTGGCTCCTACGAGCAGTACTTC. Translating it yields CASTHDRDRVLGSYEQYF.

The chain links TRBV5-6 to TRBJ1-2; D is ambiguous. V was pared by 1 base and J by 0 bases, with 10 bases between. CDR1 and CDR2 from the germline V gene are SGHDT and YYEEEE. The length of the CDR3 is 15 residues. The CDR3 sequence: CASSLSPSSNYGYTF. The CDR3, as DNA: TGTGCCAGCAGCTTGAGCCCATCCTCTAACTATGGCTACACCTTC.

J is TRBJ2-5 and V is TRBV19, with D perhaps matching TRBD1 (6 bases). V lost 5 bases and J 2 bases, leaving 9 bases between the germline ends. Germline V CDR1 and CDR2: LNHDA, SQIVND (reference sequence). The CDR3 spans 13 residues. The CDR3 protein is CASSVTGQETQYF. CDR3 in DNA: TGTGCCAGTAGTGTGACAGGACAAGAGACCCAGTACTTC.

This rearrangement joins TRBV7-9 to TRBJ2-2; 9 nucleotides match TRBD2. Trimming at V came to 7 bases and at J to 6 bases, leaving 9 bases not matched to a gene. The germline CDR1 and CDR2 sequences are SEHNR and FQNEAQ (reference sequence). CDR3 length: 15 residues. The CDR3 loop reads CASTSAGGSPGELFF. As DNA, the CDR3 is TGTGCCAGCACATCAGCGGGAGGATCCCCCGGGGAGCTGTTTTTT. Based on the CDR3 plus reference TRBV7-9 and TRBJ2-2, the full variable domain is DTGVSQNPRHKITKRGQNVTFRCDPISEHNRLYWYRQTLGQGPEFLTYFQNEAQLEKSRLLSDRFSAERPKGSFSTLEIQRTEQGDSAMYLCASTSAGGSPGELFFGEGSRLTVL.

V is TRBV2 and J is TRBJ2-7, with TRBD1 as a possible D gene (6 bases). CDR1 and CDR2 (germline): SNHLY, FYNNEI. The ends were cut back, 7 bases at V and 3 bases at J, with 19 bases in the middle. CDR3 size: 15 residues. The CDR3 region is CASMSAQGGRYEQYF. DNA of the CDR3: TGTGCCAGCATGAGTGCACAGGGTGGACGCTACGAGCAGTACTTC.

The chain couples TRBV7-9 to TRBJ2-7; tentatively, D is TRBD1 or TRBD2 (5 bases each). The germline CDR1 and CDR2 sequences are SEHNR and FQNEAQ (reference sequence). The V and J ends lost 11 bases and 1 base respectively, with 12 bases between them. The CDR3 length is 12 residues. Here the CDR3 reads CAAGTTSYEQYF. DNA for the CDR3: TGTGCCGCCGGGACGACGTCCTACGAGCAGTACTTC.

The CDR3 loop reads CAWSGLAGISTDTQYF. The CDR3 DNA is TGTGCCTGGAGTGGCTTAGCGGGGATCAGCACAGATACGCAGTATTTT. The rearrangement links TRBV30 to TRBJ2-3, with 8 bases lining up with TRBD2. Trimming took 1 base from V and 0 from J; bases not matched to a gene: 6. The CDR3 length is 16 residues. The germline CDR1 and CDR2 sequences are GTSNPN and SVGIG (reference sequence).

V gene TRBV7-3 combines with J gene TRBJ2-2, with D possibly matching TRBD2 (5 bases). CDR3 length: 15 residues. V was pared by 5 bases and J by 1 base, with 11 bases between. Germline V gene lookup returns CDR1 SGHTA and CDR2 FQGTGA. The CDR3 DNA reads as TGTGCCAGCAGCGCGGGCTCTTTGAACACCGGGGAGCTGTTTTTT. This codes for CASSAGSLNTGELFF.

The chain is built from TRBV7-2 and TRBJ2-7; TRBD2 is a possible D gene (5 bases). V lost 1 base and J 2 bases, leaving 18 bases between the germline ends. Germline CDR1 is SGHTA and CDR2 is FQGNSA. The CDR3 length is 17 residues. DNA for the CDR3: TGTGCCAGCAGCTTAGGGGAGCGTGGACTCGACCCCTACGAGCAGTACTTC. Protein: CASSLGERGLDPYEQYF. The variable domain in full, with the rest retrieved from reference TRBV7-2 and TRBJ2-7, is GAGVSQSPSNKVTEKGKDVELRCDPISGHTALYWYRQSLGQGLEFLIYFQGNSAPDKSGLPSDRFSAERTGGSVSTLTIQRTQQEDSAVYLCASSLGERGLDPYEQYFGPGTRLTVT.

The V gene is TRBV5-1, the J gene TRBJ1-5; 8 nucleotides align to TRBD1. The CDR3 consists of 15 residues. J lost 7 bases, V lost 0 bases, and 6 bases had no gene match. Germline V gene lookup returns CDR1 SGHRS and CDR2 YFSETQ. The CDR3 reads CASSLAGQGGQPQHF. CDR3 nucleotides: TGCGCCAGCAGCTTGGCCGGACAGGGAGGCCAGCCCCAGCATTTT.

The J gene is TRBJ2-1, the V gene TRBV6-1, with 7 bases that match TRBD1. V lost 6 bases and J lost 3; bases outside the gene matches: 8. The V gene's germline CDR1 is MNHNS and CDR2 SASEGT. The CDR3 is 15 residues long. The CDR3 region is CASRQGTLVYNEQFF. The CDR3 DNA follows: TGTGCCAGCAGACAGGGGACGCTGGTCTACAATGAGCAGTTCTTC.

The gene calls are TRBV6-6 and TRBJ2-1; TRBD1 is a possible D gene (6 bases). The germline gives CDR1 MNHNY, CDR2 SVGAGI (reference sequence). Trimming pared 5 bases from V and 10 bases from J, leaving 15 bases between. The CDR3 is 13 residues long. CDR3 bases: TGTGCCAGCAGTCCCGGGCAGGGGCTGGAGCAGTTCTTC. As protein: CASSPGQGLEQFF.

The chain couples TRBV19 to TRBJ1-1, with D possibly TRBD1 on 6 matching bases. Germline values: CDR1 LNHDA, CDR2 SQIVND (reference sequence). The CDR3 runs 16 residues. Trimming took 7 bases from V and 1 from J, leaving 19 bases between them. Here the CDR3 reads CASTRGAGAPNTEAFF. The CDR3 DNA reads as TGTGCCAGTACCAGGGGCGCAGGGGCACCGAACACTGAAGCTTTCTTT.

This chain uses TRBV28 with TRBJ2-1; D is undetermined. The CDR3 extends over 13 amino acids. Trimming stripped 1 base from V and 6 bases from J, with 7 bases between. The V gene's germline CDR1 is MDHEN and CDR2 SYDVKM. In DNA form, the CDR3 reads TGTGCCAGCAGTTTATCCGTTAGCAATGAGCAGTTCTTC. Its protein product is CASSLSVSNEQFF.

The chain links TRBV18 to TRBJ1-1; the match to TRBD1 covers 11 bases. In germline, CDR1 is KGHSH, CDR2 LQKENI. The ends lost 4 bases at V and 4 bases at J; junction bases unmatched: 14. This CDR3 is built from 18 residues. CDR3 in amino acids: CASSLSGTGGNRLTEAFF. CDR3 nucleotides: TGTGCCAGCTCACTAAGTGGGACAGGGGGTAACAGGCTCACTGAAGCTTTCTTT. Based on the CDR3 plus reference TRBV18 and TRBJ1-1, the full variable domain is NAGVMQNPRHLVRRRGQEARLRCSPMKGHSHVYWYRQLPEEGLKFMVYLQKENIIDESGMPKERFSAEFPKEGPSILRIQQVVRGDSAAYFCASSLSGTGGNRLTEAFFGQGTRLTVV.

The chain is built from TRBV11-1 and TRBJ2-5; D call uncertain. The germline V gene has CDR1 SGHAT and CDR2 FQDESV (reference sequence). The V end was cut by 3 bases, the J end by 0 bases, with 5 bases between. There are 13 residues in the CDR3. The CDR3 sequence is CASSFDYQETQYF. In DNA form, the CDR3 reads TGTGCCAGCAGCTTCGACTACCAAGAGACCCAGTACTTC.

This chain uses TRBV7-9 with TRBJ1-2; 7 bases fit TRBD1. V dropped 1 base and J dropped 3; count of bases not matched to a gene: 5. The CDR3 is 15 residues long. CDR1 is SEHNR, CDR2 FQNEAQ, per germline (reference sequence). The CDR3 coding sequence is TGTGCCAGCAGCTTAGTCAGGGGGGCGGACTATGGCTACACCTTC. This encodes CASSLVRGADYGYTF.

This clone was seen more than once but under ten times. The J gene is TRBJ1-2, the V gene TRBV2, with D unclear. This CDR3 comprises 13 residues. Trimming cost V 8 bases and J 4 bases, with 14 bases left between them. Germline lookup yields CDR1 SNHLY and CDR2 FYNNEI. CDR3 sequence: CASGESSSYGYTF. The CDR3 bases are TGTGCCAGCGGAGAGTCCAGCTCCTATGGCTACACCTTC.

This sequence joins TRBV4-1 and TRBJ1-5; D call uncertain. The CDR3 runs to 19 residues. Between the trimmed V and J ends, which lost 1 base and 3 bases, there was a span of 22 bases. Germline V lookup: CDR1 MGHRA, CDR2 YSYEKL. As DNA, the CDR3 is TGCGCCAGCAGCCAAGCCCAGGTGGGGTCCTCTACCCTCAATCAGCCCCAGCATTTT. This translates into CASSQAQVGSSTLNQPQHF.